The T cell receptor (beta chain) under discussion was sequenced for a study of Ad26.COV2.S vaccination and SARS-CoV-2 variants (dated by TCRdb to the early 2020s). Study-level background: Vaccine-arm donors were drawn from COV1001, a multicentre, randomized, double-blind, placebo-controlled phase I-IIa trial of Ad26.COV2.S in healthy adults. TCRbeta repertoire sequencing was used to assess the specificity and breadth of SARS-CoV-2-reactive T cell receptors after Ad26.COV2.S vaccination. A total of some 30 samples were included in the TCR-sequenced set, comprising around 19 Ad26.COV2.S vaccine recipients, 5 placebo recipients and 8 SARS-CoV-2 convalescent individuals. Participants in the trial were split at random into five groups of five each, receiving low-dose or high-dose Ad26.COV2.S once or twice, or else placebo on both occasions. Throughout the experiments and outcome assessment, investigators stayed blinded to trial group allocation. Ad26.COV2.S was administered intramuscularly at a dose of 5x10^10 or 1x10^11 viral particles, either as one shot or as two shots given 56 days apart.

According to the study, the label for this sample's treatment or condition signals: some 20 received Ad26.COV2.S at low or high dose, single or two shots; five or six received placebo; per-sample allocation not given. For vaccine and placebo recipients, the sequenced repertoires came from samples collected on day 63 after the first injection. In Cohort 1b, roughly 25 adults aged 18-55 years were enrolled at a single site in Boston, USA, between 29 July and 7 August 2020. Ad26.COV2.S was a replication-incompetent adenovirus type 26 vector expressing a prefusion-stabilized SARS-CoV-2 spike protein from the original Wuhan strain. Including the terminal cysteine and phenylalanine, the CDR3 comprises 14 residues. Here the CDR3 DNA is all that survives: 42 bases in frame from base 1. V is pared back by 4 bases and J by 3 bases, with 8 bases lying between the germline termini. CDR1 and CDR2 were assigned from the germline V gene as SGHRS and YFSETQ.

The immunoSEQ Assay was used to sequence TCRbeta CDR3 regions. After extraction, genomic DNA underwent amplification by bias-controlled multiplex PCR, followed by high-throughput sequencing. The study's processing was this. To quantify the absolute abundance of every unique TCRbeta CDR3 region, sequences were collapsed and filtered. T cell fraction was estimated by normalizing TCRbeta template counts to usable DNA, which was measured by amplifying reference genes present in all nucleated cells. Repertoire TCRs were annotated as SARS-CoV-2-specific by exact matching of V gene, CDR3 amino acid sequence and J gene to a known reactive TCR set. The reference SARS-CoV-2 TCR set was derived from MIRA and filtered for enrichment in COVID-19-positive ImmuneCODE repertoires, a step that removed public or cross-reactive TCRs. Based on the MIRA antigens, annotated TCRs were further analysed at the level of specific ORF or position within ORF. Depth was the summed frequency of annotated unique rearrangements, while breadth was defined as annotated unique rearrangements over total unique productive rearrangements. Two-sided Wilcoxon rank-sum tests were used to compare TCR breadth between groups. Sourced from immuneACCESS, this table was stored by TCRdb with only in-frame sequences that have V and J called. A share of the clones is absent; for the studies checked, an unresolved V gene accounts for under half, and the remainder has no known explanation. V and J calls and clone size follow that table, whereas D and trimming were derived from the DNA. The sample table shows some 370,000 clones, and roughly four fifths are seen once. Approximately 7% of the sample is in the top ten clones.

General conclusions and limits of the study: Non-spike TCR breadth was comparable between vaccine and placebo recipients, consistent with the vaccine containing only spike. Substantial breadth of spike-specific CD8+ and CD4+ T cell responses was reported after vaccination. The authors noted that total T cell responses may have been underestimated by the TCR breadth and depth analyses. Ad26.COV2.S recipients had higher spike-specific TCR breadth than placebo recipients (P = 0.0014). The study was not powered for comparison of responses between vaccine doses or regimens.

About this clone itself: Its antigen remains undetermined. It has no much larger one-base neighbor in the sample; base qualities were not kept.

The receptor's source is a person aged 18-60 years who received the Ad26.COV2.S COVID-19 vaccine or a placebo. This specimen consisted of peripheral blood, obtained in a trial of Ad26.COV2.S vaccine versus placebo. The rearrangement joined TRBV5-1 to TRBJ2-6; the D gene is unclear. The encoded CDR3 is CASSPRFGANVLTF. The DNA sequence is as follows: TGCGCCAGCAGCCCTAGATTTGGGGCCAACGTCCTGACTTTC. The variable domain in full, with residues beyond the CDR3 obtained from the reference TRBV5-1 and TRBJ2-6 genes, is KAGVTQTPRYLIKTRGQQVTLSCSPISGHRSVSWYQQTPGQGLQFLFEYFSETQRNKGNFPGRFSGRQFSNSRSEMNVSTLELGDSALYLCASSPRFGANVLTFGAGSRLTVL.